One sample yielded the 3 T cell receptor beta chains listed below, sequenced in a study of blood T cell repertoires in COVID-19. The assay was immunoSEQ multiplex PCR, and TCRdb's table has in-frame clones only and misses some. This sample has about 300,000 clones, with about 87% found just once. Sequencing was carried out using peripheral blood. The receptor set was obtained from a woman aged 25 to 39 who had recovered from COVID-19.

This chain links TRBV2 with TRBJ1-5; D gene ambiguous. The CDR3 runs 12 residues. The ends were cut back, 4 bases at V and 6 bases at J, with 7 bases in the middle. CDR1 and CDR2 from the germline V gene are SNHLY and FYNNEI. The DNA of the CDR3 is TGTGCCAGCAGTGTAAACAGTCAGCCCCAGCATTTT. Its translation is CASSVNSQPQHF.

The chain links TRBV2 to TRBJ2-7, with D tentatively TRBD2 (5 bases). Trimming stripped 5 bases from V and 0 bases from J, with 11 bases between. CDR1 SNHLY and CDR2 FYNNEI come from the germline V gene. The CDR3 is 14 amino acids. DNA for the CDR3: TGTGCCAGCAGTCGGACTGAGAGCTCCTACGAGCAGTACTTC. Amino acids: CASSRTESSYEQYF.

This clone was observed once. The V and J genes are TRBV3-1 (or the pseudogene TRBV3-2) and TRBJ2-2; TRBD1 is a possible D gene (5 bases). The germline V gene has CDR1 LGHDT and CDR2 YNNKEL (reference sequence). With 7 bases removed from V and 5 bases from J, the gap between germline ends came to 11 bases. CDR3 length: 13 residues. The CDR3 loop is CASNSGQTGELFF. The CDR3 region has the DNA TGTGCCAGCAACTCAGGGCAGACCGGGGAGCTGTTTTTT.